This T cell receptor (beta chain) originates from a study of blood T cell repertoires in COVID-19. Study as a whole: The samples span acute and convalescent COVID-19 from the United States, Italy and Spain. Nucleic acid was either cDNA or gDNA, and it came from T cells, B-cell-depleted T cells, or PBMCs.

CDR1 MNHEY and CDR2 SVGAGI come from the germline V gene. CDR3 length: 12 amino acids. V dropped 11 bases and J dropped 2 bases, with 13 bases sitting between them. Patients of the Seattle cohort, enrolled during active infection, were followed longitudinally. Authors' data handling: The assay estimated nucleated cells by amplifying reference gene primers. Data came from immunoSEQ multiplex PCR; TCRdb stores just in-frame clones and leaves some out. The V and J calls and clone size were taken over from that table, and D and trimming were inferred from the DNA. The sample lists about 220,000 clones, more than 85% occurring once.

Specimen: peripheral blood. The V gene is TRBV6-5, the J gene TRBJ2-7; D perhaps matches TRBD2 (5 bases). The clonotype originates from a woman aged 45 to 65 with COVID-19, enrolled during active disease. The CDR3 DNA reads TGTGCCCTCTACGGGGAAGCCTACGAGCAGTACTTC. It specifies CALYGEAYEQYF.